These T cell receptor beta chains were read from a single sample in a study of OX40 agonist ivuxolimab in advanced cancers. Some clones are missing from TCRdb's copy, which holds only in-frame ones; the method was immunoSEQ multiplex PCR. This sample yields roughly 80,000 clones, of which 75% to 90% are seen a single time; around 0.88% belongs to the top ten. This sample comprised CD4+ or CD8+ T cells sorted from blood, obtained in a trial of the OX40 agonist ivuxolimab. These receptors all come from an adult with an advanced solid tumor such as melanoma, head and neck, liver or kidney cancer. CDR3s include the opening cysteine and the closing phenylalanine or tryptophan. The D gene is left open where the match is weak. Rows may omit the clone size; those that give it use once, few, many or a size class.

length	V	J	D	size	CDR3	DNA
15	TRBV6-4	TRBJ2-1	-	-	CASSVMAGPYNEQFF	TGTGCCAGCAGTGTAATGGCAGGTCCTTACAATGAGCAGTTCTTC
16	TRBV19	TRBJ1-2	TRBD1	once	CASSRDAGQGTYGYTF	TGTGCCAGTAGTAGAGACGCGGGACAGGGGACCTATGGCTACACCTTC
16	TRBV6-5	TRBJ1-2	-	once	CASSYSATVTNYGYTF	TGTGCCAGCAGTTACTCCGCGACCGTGACCAACTATGGCTACACCTTC
14	TRBV18	TRBJ2-5	-	-	CASSLGGPQETQYF	TGTGCCAGCTCCCTCGGGGGCCCCCAAGAGACCCAGTACTTC
14	TRBV7-2	TRBJ2-7	TRBD1	-	CASSGGQGPYEQYF	TGTGCCAGCAGCGGGGGACAGGGACCGTACGAGCAGTACTTC
13	TRBV11-2	TRBJ1-4	-	-	CASSLPLGEKLFF	TGTGCCAGCAGCTTACCCTTAGGCGAAAAACTGTTTTTT
15	TRBV5-1	TRBJ2-2	-	-	CASSLVGPGTGELFF	TGCGCCAGCAGCTTGGTCGGGCCTGGCACAGGGGAGCTGTTTTTT
16	TRBV7-8	TRBJ1-1	-	-	CASSLVRRAEDTEAFF	TGTGCCAGCAGCTTAGTTCGGAGGGCCGAGGACACTGAAGCTTTCTTT
13	TRBV29-1	TRBJ2-1	-	-	CSVELDRLNEQFF	TGCAGCGTTGAACTGGACAGATTAAATGAGCAGTTCTTC
13	TRBV29-1	TRBJ2-7	TRBD1	once	CSVEAQGAYEQYF	TGCAGCGTTGAAGCACAGGGGGCCTACGAGCAGTACTTC
11	TRBV23-1	TRBJ2-2	-	-	CAALRGGELFF	TGCGCCGCCCTACGGGGCGGGGAGCTGTTTTTT
14	TRBV7-2	TRBJ1-2	-	-	CASSLSAANYGYTF	TGTGCCAGCAGCTTATCAGCAGCTAACTATGGCTACACCTTC
13	TRBV2	TRBJ1-4	-	-	CASNPTWGEKLFF	TGTGCCAGCAACCCCACGTGGGGGGAAAAACTGTTTTTT
15	TRBV6-5	TRBJ1-6	-	few	CASSYSTGAYSPLHF	TGTGCCAGCAGTTACTCAACCGGGGCTTATTCACCCCTCCACTTT
13	TRBV29-1	TRBJ1-1	TRBD1	-	CSALQTGGTEAFF	TGCAGCGCCTTGCAGACAGGGGGCACTGAAGCTTTCTTT
13	TRBV5-4	TRBJ1-2	-	once	CASSFNTGNGYTF	TGTGCCAGCAGCTTTAATACGGGAAATGGCTACACCTTC
14	TRBV7-3	TRBJ2-3	-	few	CASSPGLGPDTQYF	TGTGCCAGCAGCCCGGGACTCGGACCAGATACGCAGTATTTT
10	TRBV29-1	TRBJ2-5	-	-	CSARQETQYF	TGCAGCGCCCGCCAAGAGACCCAGTACTTC
14	TRBV18	TRBJ2-7	-	-	CASSPTGGGDEQYF	TGTGCCAGCTCACCTACAGGAGGGGGCGACGAGCAGTACTTC
16	TRBV7-6	TRBJ1-3	TRBD1	-	CASSFTGGRMGNTIYF	TGTGCCAGCAGCTTCACAGGGGGAAGAATGGGAAACACCATATATTTT
14	TRBV7-2	TRBJ1-1	TRBD1	-	CASSLGGTGGPSFF	TGTGCCAGCAGCTTAGGTGGGACAGGGGGTCCCTCTTTCTTT
15	TRBV4-3	TRBJ2-7	-	-	CASSRGRGLSYEQYF	TGCGCCAGCAGCCGTGGACGGGGGCTCTCCTACGAGCAGTACTTC
17	TRBV5-4	TRBJ2-1	-	-	CASSLLNRGTGPNEQFF	TGTGCCAGCAGCTTGTTAAACCGCGGGACGGGGCCCAATGAGCAGTTCTTC
15	TRBV6-6	TRBJ1-2	TRBD1	-	CASRAGQGADYGYTF	TGTGCCAGCAGGGCCGGACAGGGGGCGGACTATGGCTACACCTTC
12	TRBV27	TRBJ1-1	-	-	CASRRTGKEAFF	TGTGCCAGCAGGAGAACTGGGAAAGAAGCTTTCTTT
15	TRBV2	TRBJ2-7	-	-	CASSDAGGGSYEQYF	TGTGCCAGCAGTGATGCAGGGGGGGGGTCCTACGAGCAGTACTTC
15	TRBV21-1	TRBJ2-7	-	-	CASSPHLRTPYEQYF	TGTGCCAGCAGCCCCCACCTTCGAACTCCCTACGAGCAGTACTTC
13	TRBV6-5	TRBJ1-1	-	-	CASRDDVGTEAFF	TGTGCCAGCAGGGACGACGTGGGTACTGAAGCTTTCTTT
16	TRBV10-3	TRBJ1-1	TRBD1	once	CAISERGTGMNTEAFF	TGTGCCATCAGTGAGAGAGGGACAGGTATGAACACTGAAGCTTTCTTT
13	TRBV28	TRBJ1-1	-	-	CASSPGGRTEAFF	TGTGCCAGCAGCCCCGGGGGGAGGACTGAAGCTTTCTTT
18	TRBV19	TRBJ2-7	TRBD1	-	CASSFVSPDRGNSYEQYF	TGTGCCAGTAGCTTTGTTTCCCCGGACAGGGGGAACTCCTACGAGCAGTACTTC
15	TRBV7-2	TRBJ1-1	-	-	CASSLVDVMNTEAFF	TGTGCCAGCAGCTTAGTTGACGTAATGAACACTGAAGCTTTCTTT
12	TRBV2	TRBJ2-5	-	-	CASSGTAETQYF	TGTGCCAGCAGTGGGACGGCGGAGACCCAGTACTTC
11	TRBV23-1	TRBJ1-2	-	few	CASSHRFWDTF	TGCGCCAGCAGTCATCGATTCTGGGACACCTTC
14	TRBV5-6	TRBJ2-1	-	-	CASSLGGSYNEQFF	TGTGCCAGCAGCTTGGGTGGCTCCTACAATGAGCAGTTCTTC
13	TRBV25-1	TRBJ2-3	-	-	CASRHRSTDTQYF	TGTGCCAGCAGGCACAGGAGCACAGATACGCAGTATTTT
13	TRBV27	TRBJ2-7	-	-	CASSLEPGSEQYF	TGTGCCAGCAGTTTAGAGCCCGGTAGCGAGCAGTACTTC
14	TRBV7-2	TRBJ2-5	TRBD2	-	CATSRGGAGETQYF	TGTGCCACCTCTCGGGGGGGGGCCGGGGAGACCCAGTACTTC
14	TRBV6-6	TRBJ1-1	TRBD1	-	CASSYRQGVTEAFF	TGTGCCAGCAGTTACCGGCAGGGGGTAACTGAAGCTTTCTTT
14	TRBV7-2	TRBJ1-4	-	-	CASSPHMTNEKLFF	TGTGCCAGCAGCCCTCATATGACTAATGAAAAACTGTTTTTT
15	TRBV7-2	TRBJ1-6	TRBD1	-	CASSPQGGTNSPLHF	TGTGCCAGCAGCCCACAGGGGGGGACTAATTCACCCCTCCACTTT
18	TRBV1	TRBJ2-1	-	once	CTSSQGLAGGLSYNEQFF	TGCACCAGCAGCCAAGGTCTAGCGGGGGGGCTCTCCTACAATGAGCAGTTCTTC
14	TRBV6-6	TRBJ2-7	TRBD1	-	CASSPLGQGREQYF	TGTGCCAGCAGCCCACTCGGACAGGGCCGCGAGCAGTACTTC
11	TRBV5-6	TRBJ1-1	-	-	CASSLGSEAFF	TGTGCCAGCAGCTTGGGGTCTGAAGCTTTCTTT
12	TRBV6-1	TRBJ2-7	-	-	CASSDLGYEQYF	TGTGCCAGCAGCGACCTAGGGTACGAGCAGTACTTC
15	TRBV2	TRBJ2-7	-	-	CASSDWQFTSYEQYF	TGTGCCAGCAGTGACTGGCAGTTCACATCCTACGAGCAGTACTTC
15	TRBV18	TRBJ2-7	TRBD2	-	CASSRTSGYSYEQYF	TGTGCCAGCTCAAGAACTAGCGGGTACTCCTACGAGCAGTACTTC
14	TRBV30	TRBJ2-7	-	few	CAWSVRSGGDEQYF	TGTGCCTGGAGTGTAAGGTCCGGGGGCGACGAGCAGTACTTC
12	TRBV7-9	TRBJ1-1	-	-	CASSSGGRAAFF	TGTGCCAGCAGCTCGGGGGGGCGGGCGGCTTTCTTT
14	TRBV19	TRBJ2-7	TRBD2	-	CATSIAGVSYEQYF	TGTGCCACCTCAATAGCGGGGGTCTCCTACGAGCAGTACTTC
15	TRBV4-3	TRBJ1-4	-	-	CASSPILGASEKLFF	TGCGCCAGCAGCCCAATCCTGGGGGCTAGTGAAAAACTGTTTTTT
16	TRBV18	TRBJ2-2	TRBD1	-	CASSTDRGVNTGELFF	TGTGCCAGCTCAACCGACAGGGGGGTGAACACCGGGGAGCTGTTTTTT
14	TRBV6-5	TRBJ1-2	TRBD1	few	CASRGQGAGYGYTF	TGTGCCAGCAGGGGACAGGGGGCAGGCTATGGCTACACCTTC
11	TRBV20-1	TRBJ2-5	TRBD2	-	CSPRGGQTQYF	TGCAGCCCTCGGGGGGGCCAGACCCAGTACTTC
17	TRBV4-1	TRBJ1-5	-	few	CASSQGAGRNSNQPQHF	TGCGCCAGCAGCCAAGGAGCGGGGAGAAATAGCAATCAGCCCCAGCATTTT
14	TRBV30	TRBJ2-5	TRBD1	-	CAWSVWQGAETQYF	TGTGCCTGGAGTGTATGGCAGGGGGCGGAGACCCAGTACTTC
17	TRBV4-1	TRBJ1-6	TRBD1	-	CASSQADRALVNSPLHF	TGCGCCAGCAGCCAGGCAGACAGGGCTCTTGTTAATTCACCCCTCCACTTT
15	TRBV5-4	TRBJ1-1	-	few	CASSWGGESNTEAFF	TGTGCCAGCAGCTGGGGGGGTGAGTCGAACACTGAAGCTTTCTTT